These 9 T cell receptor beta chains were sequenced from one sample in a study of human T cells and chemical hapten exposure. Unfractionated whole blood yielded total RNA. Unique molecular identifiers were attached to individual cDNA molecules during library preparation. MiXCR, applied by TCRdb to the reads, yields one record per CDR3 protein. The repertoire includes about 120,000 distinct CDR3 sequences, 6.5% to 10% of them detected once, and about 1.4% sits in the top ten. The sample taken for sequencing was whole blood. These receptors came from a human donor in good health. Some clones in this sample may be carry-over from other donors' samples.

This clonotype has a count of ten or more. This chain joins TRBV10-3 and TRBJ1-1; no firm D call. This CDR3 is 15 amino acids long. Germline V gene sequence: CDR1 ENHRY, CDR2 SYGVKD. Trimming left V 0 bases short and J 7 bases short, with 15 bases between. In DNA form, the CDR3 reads TGTGCCATCAGTGAGTCGCCAGGAGCGGCCTTTGAAGCTTTCTTT. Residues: CAISESPGAAFEAFF.

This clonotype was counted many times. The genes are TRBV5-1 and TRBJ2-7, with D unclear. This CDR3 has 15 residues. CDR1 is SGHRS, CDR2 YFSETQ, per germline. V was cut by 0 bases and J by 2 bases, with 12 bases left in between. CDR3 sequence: CASSLGIGSTYEQYF. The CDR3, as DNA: TGCGCCAGCAGCTTGGGAATAGGGTCGACCTACGAGCAGTACTTC.

CDR3 sequence (DNA): TGTGCCAGCAGCTCGGGACTAGCGGGAGGAGGGGAAAACATTCAGTACTTC. Amino acids: CASSSGLAGGGENIQYF. The chain links TRBV7-9 to TRBJ2-4; the match to TRBD2 covers 15 bases. Germline CDR1 and CDR2: SEHNR and FQNEAQ (reference sequence). The length of the CDR3 is 17 residues. J was trimmed by 5 bases and V by 4 bases; bases with no gene match: 6.

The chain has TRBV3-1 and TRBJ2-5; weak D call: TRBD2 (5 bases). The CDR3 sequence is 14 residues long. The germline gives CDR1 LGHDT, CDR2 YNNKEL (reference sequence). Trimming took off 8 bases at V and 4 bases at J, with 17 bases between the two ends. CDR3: CASSKDGNAETQYF. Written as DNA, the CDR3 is TGTGCCAGCTCTAAGGACGGGAATGCAGAGACCCAGTACTTC.

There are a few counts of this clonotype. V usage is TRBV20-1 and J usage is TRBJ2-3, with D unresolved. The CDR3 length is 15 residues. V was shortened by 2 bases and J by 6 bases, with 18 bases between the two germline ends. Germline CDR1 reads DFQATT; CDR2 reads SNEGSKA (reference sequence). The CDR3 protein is CSARNPGTPSDTQYF. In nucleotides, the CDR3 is TGCAGTGCTAGAAATCCGGGTACCCCCTCCGATACGCAGTATTTT.

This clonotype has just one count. The chain's CDR3 is CSARTLGGTVSSYEQYF. CDR3 nucleotides: TGCAGTGCTAGAACTTTGGGGGGAACGGTGAGCTCCTACGAGCAGTACTTC. The chain combines TRBV20-1 with TRBJ2-7; TRBD2 might be the D (6 bases). Germline-derived CDR1 and CDR2 are DFQATT and SNEGSKA (reference sequence). The CDR3 has 17 amino acids. V was clipped by 2 bases and J by 0 bases, with 20 bases between them.

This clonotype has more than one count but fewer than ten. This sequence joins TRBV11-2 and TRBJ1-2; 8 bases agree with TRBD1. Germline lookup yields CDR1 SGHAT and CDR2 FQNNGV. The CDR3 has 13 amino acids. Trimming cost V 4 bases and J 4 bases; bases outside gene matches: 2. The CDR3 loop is CASSSGGSYGYTF. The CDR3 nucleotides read TGTGCCAGCAGCTCAGGGGGCTCCTATGGCTACACCTTC.

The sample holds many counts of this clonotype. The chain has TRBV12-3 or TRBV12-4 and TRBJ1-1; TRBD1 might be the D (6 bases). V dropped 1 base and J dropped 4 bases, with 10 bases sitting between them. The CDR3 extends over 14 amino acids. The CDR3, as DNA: TGTGCCAGCAGTTTAGGAGGGGGGTTCACTGAAGCTTTCTTT. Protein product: CASSLGGGFTEAFF.

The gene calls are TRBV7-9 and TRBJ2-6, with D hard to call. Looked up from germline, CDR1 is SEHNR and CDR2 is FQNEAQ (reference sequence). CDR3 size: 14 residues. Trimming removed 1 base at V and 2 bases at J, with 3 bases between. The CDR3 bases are TGTGCCAGCAGCTTAGTCCCTGGGGCCAACGTCCTGACTTTC. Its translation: CASSLVPGANVLTF.